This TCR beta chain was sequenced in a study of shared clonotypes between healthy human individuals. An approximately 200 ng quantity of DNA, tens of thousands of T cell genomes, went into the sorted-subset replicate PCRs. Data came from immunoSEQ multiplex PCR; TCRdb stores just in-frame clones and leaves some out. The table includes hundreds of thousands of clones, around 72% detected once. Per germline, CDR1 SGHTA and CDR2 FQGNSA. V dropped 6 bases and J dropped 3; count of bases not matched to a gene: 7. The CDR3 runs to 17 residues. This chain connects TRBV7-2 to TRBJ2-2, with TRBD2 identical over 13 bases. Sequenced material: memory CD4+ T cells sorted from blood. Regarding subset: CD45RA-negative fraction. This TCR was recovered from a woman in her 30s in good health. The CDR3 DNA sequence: TGTGCCAGCAGATGGACTAGCGGGAGTCTGTACACCGGGGAGCTGTTTTTT. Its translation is CASRWTSGSLYTGELFF.